Listed here are 6 T cell receptor beta chains from one sample, sequenced in a study of response to subunit inactivated influenza vaccine. TCRdb redid the calling of the RT-PCR reads with MiXCR, one entry per CDR3 protein. The sample holds roughly 790,000 distinct CDR3 sequences, around 20% seen once. The sample was PBMCs from blood, taken about 5 days after vaccination. The receptors derive from a man in his fifties who received an inactivated influenza vaccine.

This chain links TRBV5-6 with TRBJ2-7; D is unclear. V lost 2 bases to trimming and J lost 0 bases, with 12 bases between them. The CDR3 runs to 15 residues. Looked up from germline, CDR1 is SGHDT and CDR2 is YYEEEE. For the CDR3, the DNA is TGTGCCAGCAGCTTTGGGCAGGTTGGCTCCTACGAGCAGTACTTC. It is translated as CASSFGQVGSYEQYF. Together with reference TRBV5-6 and TRBJ2-7, the CDR3 gives the full variable domain: DAGVTQSPTHLIKTRGQQVTLRCSPKSGHDTVSWYQQALGQGPQFIFQYYEEEERQRGNFPDRFSGHQFPNYSSELNVNALLLGDSALYLCASSFGQVGSYEQYFGPGTRLTVT.

J is TRBJ1-4 and V is TRBV7-8; TRBD1 might be the D (6 bases). Trimming left V 5 bases short and J 3 bases short, with 13 bases between. Germline lookup yields CDR1 SGHVS and CDR2 FQNEAQ. CDR3 length: 15 residues. The CDR3 is CASSTHRDANEKLFF. The CDR3 DNA sequence: TGTGCCAGCAGCACCCACAGGGATGCTAATGAAAAACTGTTTTTT.

This clonotype appeared a few times. V usage is TRBV20-1 and J usage is TRBJ2-7; D remains unclear. Per the germline V gene, CDR1 is DFQATT and CDR2 is SNEGSKA (reference sequence). CDR3 length: 14 residues. Deletions cut 6 bases from V and 0 bases from J, with 15 bases between. The DNA of the CDR3 is TGCAGTGCGACCCAGAGGTCAAGCTCCTACGAGCAGTACTTC. It is translated as CSATQRSSSYEQYF.

At least ten counts were recorded for this clonotype. The chain has TRBV7-2 and TRBJ2-1; possibly TRBD1 for D (6 bases). Germline V CDR1 and CDR2: SGHTA, FQGNSA. With 5 bases removed from V and 4 bases from J, the gap between germline ends came to 15 bases. This CDR3 comprises 15 residues. CDR3 sequence reads: CASSPTAGEYNEQFF. The CDR3 coding sequence is TGTGCCAGCAGCCCGACGGCAGGGGAATACAATGAGCAGTTCTTC. Drawing the rest from reference TRBV7-2 and TRBJ2-1, the complete variable domain is GAGVSQSPSNKVTEKGKDVELRCDPISGHTALYWYRQSLGQGLEFLIYFQGNSAPDKSGLPSDRFSAERTGGSVSTLTIQRTQQEDSAVYLCASSPTAGEYNEQFFGPGTRLTVL.

This clonotype was counted between two and nine times. The V gene is TRBV20-1, the J gene TRBJ2-4; 10 bases are shared with TRBD1. The trim removed 6 bases at V and 4 bases at J, leaving 6 bases unmatched. This CDR3 is 14 amino acids long. CDR1 is DFQATT and CDR2 is SNEGSKA in the germline V gene (reference sequence). The CDR3 coding sequence is TGCAGTGCGAGCAGGGGACAGGGGAAAAACATTCAGTACTTC. This encodes CSASRGQGKNIQYF.

This clonotype was detected ten times or more. The chain combines TRBV20-1 with TRBJ2-5, with 8 bases lining up with TRBD2. The CDR3 contains 15 residues. Germline loops: CDR1 DFQATT, CDR2 SNEGSKA (reference sequence). With V trimmed by 0 bases and J by 4 bases, 7 bases remained unmatched. CDR3 DNA sequence: TGCAGTGCTAGAGATCTCGGGGGGGGGACAGAGACCCAGTACTTC. Protein product: CSARDLGGGTETQYF.